This T cell receptor beta chain was recovered during a study of blood T cell repertoires in COVID-19. This clone was observed a single time. Data came from immunoSEQ multiplex PCR; TCRdb stores just in-frame clones and leaves some out. The table records 25,000 or so clones, about 94% of them present only once. V was pared by 7 bases and J by 4 bases, with 6 bases between. Germline lookup yields CDR1 DFQATT and CDR2 SNEGSKA (reference sequence). The CDR3 loop spans 10 amino acids. The TCR sequence derives from a human donor with active COVID-19. The donor label of this sample is uncertain. The chain joins TRBV20-1 to TRBJ2-3, with D hard to call. Sequenced: peripheral blood. CDR3 in DNA: TGCAGTGGTTCGGCAGATACGCAGTATTTT. Translation gives CSGSADTQYF.